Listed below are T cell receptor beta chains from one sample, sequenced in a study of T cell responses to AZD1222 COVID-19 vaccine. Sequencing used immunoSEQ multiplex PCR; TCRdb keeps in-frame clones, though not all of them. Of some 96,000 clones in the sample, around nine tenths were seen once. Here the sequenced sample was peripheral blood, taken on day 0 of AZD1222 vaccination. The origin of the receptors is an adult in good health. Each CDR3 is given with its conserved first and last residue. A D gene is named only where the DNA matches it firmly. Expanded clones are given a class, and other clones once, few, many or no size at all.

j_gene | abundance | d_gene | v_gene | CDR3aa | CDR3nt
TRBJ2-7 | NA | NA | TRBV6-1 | CASSEFHPPYEQYF | TGTGCCAGCAGTGAATTCCATCCGCCCTACGAGCAGTACTTC
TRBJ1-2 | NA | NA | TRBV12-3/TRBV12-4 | CASLGQVRGGYTF | TGTGCCAGCCTGGGGCAGGTCCGGGGAGGCTACACCTTC
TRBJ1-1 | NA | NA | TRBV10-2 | CASRSHRTERNTEAFF | TGCGCCAGCAGGAGTCACCGGACAGAGAGGAACACTGAAGCTTTCTTT
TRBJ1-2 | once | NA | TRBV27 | CASSLSGGGGGNYGYTF | TGTGCCAGCAGTTTATCAGGCGGAGGCGGGGGCAACTATGGCTACACCTTC
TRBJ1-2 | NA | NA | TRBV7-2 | CASSLRGNYGYTF | TGTGCCAGCAGCTTACGAGGAAACTATGGCTACACCTTC
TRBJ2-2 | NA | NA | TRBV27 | CASSLSRATGELFF | TGTGCCAGCAGTTTATCACGGGCTACCGGGGAGCTGTTTTTT
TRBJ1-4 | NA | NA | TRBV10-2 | CASSDSQRFNEKLFF | TGCGCCAGCAGTGACTCCCAAAGATTTAATGAAAAACTGTTTTTT
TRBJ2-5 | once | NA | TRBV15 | CATSRDPGGVETQYF | TGTGCCACCAGCAGAGATCCTGGCGGCGTGGAGACCCAGTACTTC
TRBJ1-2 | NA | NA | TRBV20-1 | CSTGQKGGYTF | TGCAGTACGGGGCAGAAGGGAGGCTACACCTTC
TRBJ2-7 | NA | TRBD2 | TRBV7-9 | CASSYSGSAYEQYF | TGTGCCAGCAGCTATAGCGGGAGTGCCTACGAGCAGTACTTC
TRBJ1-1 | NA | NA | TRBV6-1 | CASSERMGEAFF | TGTGCCAGCAGTGAAAGGATGGGGGAAGCTTTCTTT
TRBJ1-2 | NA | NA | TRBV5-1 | CASSLDAQGTGGGGYTF | TGCGCCAGCAGCTTGGATGCCCAGGGTACCGGTGGGGGAGGCTACACCTTC
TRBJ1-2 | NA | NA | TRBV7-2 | CASSLAASLDYGYTF | TGTGCCAGCAGCTTAGCAGCCAGCCTCGATTATGGCTACACCTTC
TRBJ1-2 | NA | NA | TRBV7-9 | CASSLQGVPLNGYTF | TGTGCCAGCAGCTTACAGGGAGTGCCCCTAAATGGCTACACCTTC
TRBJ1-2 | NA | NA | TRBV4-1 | CASSRLEGPGDGYTF | TGCGCCAGCAGCCGCCTTGAGGGACCTGGGGATGGCTACACCTTC
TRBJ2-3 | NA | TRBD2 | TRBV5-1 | CASSLASGGADTQYF | TGCGCCAGCAGCTTGGCTAGCGGGGGGGCAGATACGCAGTATTTT
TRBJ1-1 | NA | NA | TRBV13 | CARPPLCGTEAFF | TGTGCCAGACCCCCCCTTTGTGGCACTGAAGCTTTCTTT
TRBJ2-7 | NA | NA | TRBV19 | CASSRRGTDLEQYF | TGTGCCAGTAGTCGACGAGGGACGGATCTCGAGCAGTACTTC
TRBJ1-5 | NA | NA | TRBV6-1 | CASSVGQGNSNQPQHF | TGTGCCAGCAGTGTCGGTCAGGGGAATAGCAATCAGCCCCAGCATTTT
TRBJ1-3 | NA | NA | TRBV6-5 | CASSSPAVENTIYF | TGTGCCAGCAGTTCCCCCGCTGTCGAAAACACCATATATTTT
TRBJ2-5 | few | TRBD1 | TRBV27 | CASSLVGQGLETQYF | TGTGCCAGCAGTTTAGTCGGACAGGGCTTGGAGACCCAGTACTTC
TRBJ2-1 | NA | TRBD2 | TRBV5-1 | CASSLIGRASNEQFF | TGCGCCAGCAGCTTGATCGGGAGGGCCTCGAATGAGCAGTTCTTC
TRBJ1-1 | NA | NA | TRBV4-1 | CASSQFPGQKNTEAFF | TGCGCCAGCAGCCAGTTCCCGGGACAAAAGAACACTGAAGCTTTCTTT
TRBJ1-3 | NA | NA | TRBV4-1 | CASSLGQSSGNTIYF | TGCGCCAGCAGCTTAGGACAGTCCTCTGGAAACACCATATATTTT
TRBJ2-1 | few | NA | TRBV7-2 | CASSPGTYNEQFF | TGTGCCAGCAGCCCTGGGACATACAATGAGCAGTTCTTC
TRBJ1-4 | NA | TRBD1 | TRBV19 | CASSRQGIATNEKLFF | TGTGCCAGTAGTCGACAGGGGATCGCAACTAATGAAAAACTGTTTTTT
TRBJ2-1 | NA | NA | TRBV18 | CASSPEPGTRAGEQFF | TGTGCCAGCTCACCGGAGCCGGGAACGAGGGCTGGTGAGCAGTTCTTC
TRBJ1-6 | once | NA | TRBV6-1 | CASSEGYWVIDNSPLHF | TGTGCCAGCAGTGAAGGATATTGGGTGATAGACAATTCACCCCTCCACTTT
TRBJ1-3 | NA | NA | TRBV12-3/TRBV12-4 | CATWAGGTIYF | TGTGCCACGTGGGCGGGGGGCACCATATATTTT
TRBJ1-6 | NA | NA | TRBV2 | CAGSTEGASNSPLHF | TGTGCCGGATCCACCGAGGGAGCATCTAATTCACCCCTCCACTTT
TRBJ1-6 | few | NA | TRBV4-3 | CASSQQNSNSPLHF | TGCGCCAGCAGCCAACAGAATTCCAATTCACCCCTCCACTTT
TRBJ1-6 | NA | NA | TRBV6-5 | CASSYREGTSPLHF | TGTGCCAGCAGTTACAGAGAGGGAACTTCACCCCTCCACTTT
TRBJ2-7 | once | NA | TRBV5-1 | CASSLVATASYEQYF | TGCGCCAGCAGCTTGGTGGCAACCGCCTCCTACGAGCAGTACTTC
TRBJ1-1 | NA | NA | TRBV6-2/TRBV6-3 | CASSLPQETNTEAFF | TGTGCCAGCAGTTTACCCCAGGAGACGAACACTGAAGCTTTCTTT
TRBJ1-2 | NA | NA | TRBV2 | CASSEDANDAYGYTF | TGTGCCAGCAGTGAAGACGCCAACGACGCGTATGGCTACACCTTC
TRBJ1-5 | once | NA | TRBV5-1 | CASSLEGPGNQPQHF | TGCGCCAGCAGCTTGGAAGGACCTGGCAATCAGCCCCAGCATTTT
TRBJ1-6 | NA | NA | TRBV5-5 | CASNPLGQNNSPLHF | TGTGCCAGCAACCCCCTCGGACAGAATAATTCACCCCTCCACTTT
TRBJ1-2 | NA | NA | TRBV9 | CASSTGSEAYGYTF | TGTGCCAGCAGCACCGGAAGTGAGGCCTATGGCTACACCTTC
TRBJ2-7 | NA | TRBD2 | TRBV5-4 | CASSPQAGGRSYEQYF | TGTGCCAGCAGCCCGCAAGCGGGAGGGCGGTCCTACGAGCAGTACTTC
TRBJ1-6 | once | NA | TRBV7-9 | CASSEAPTNSPLHF | TGTGCCAGCAGCGAAGCGCCGACAAATTCACCCCTCCACTTT
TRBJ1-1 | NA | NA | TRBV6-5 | CASSYSMRGGMEAFF | TGTGCCAGCAGTTACTCGATGAGGGGAGGGATGGAAGCTTTCTTT
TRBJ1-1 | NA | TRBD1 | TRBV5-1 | CASSLGDRDPEAFF | TGCGCCAGCAGCTTGGGGGACAGGGACCCTGAAGCTTTCTTT
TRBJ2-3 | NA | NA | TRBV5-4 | CASSLGAGTRTDTQYF | TGTGCCAGCAGCTTGGGGGCGGGAACTCGCACAGATACGCAGTATTTT
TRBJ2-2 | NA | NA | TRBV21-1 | CASIPKRVPGELFF | TGTGCCAGCATCCCAAAGAGGGTCCCCGGGGAGCTGTTTTTT